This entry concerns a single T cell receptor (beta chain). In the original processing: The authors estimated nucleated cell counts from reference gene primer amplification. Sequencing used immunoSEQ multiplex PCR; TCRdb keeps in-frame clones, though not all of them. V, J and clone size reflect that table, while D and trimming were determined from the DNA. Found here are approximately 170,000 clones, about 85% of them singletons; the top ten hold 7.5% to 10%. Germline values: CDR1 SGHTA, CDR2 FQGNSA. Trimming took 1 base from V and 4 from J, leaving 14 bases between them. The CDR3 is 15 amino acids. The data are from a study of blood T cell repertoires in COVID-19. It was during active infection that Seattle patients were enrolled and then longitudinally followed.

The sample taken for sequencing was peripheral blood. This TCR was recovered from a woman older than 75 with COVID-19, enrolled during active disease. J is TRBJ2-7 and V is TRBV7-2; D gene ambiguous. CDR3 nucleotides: TGTGCCAGCAGCTTAGTTCGTGACATAACGTACGAGCAGTACTTC. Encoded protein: CASSLVRDITYEQYF. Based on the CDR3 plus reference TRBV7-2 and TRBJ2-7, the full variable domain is GAGVSQSPSNKVTEKGKDVELRCDPISGHTALYWYRQSLGQGLEFLIYFQGNSAPDKSGLPSDRFSAERTGGSVSTLTIQRTQQEDSAVYLCASSLVRDITYEQYFGPGTRLTVT.